The T cell receptor (beta chain) under discussion was sequenced for a study of shared clonotypes between healthy human individuals (dated by TCRdb to the early 2020s). Notes on the research overall: A couple of women and three men aged 18 to 49 years were included in the cohort. Libraries were prepared and TCR repertoires were sequenced by different laboratories using diverse techniques, in order to increase sequencing depth and limit assay-specific biases. Blood TCR repertoires of roughly five healthy adults were deeply sequenced to estimate repertoire size and the extent of clonotype sharing between individuals. For each donor, three plates each were used for CD4 naive and CD4 memory, two plates were used for CD8 naive, and one plate was used for CD8 memory. Each donor's leukapheresis produced roughly between roughly 0.85 and 9 billion PBMCs.

Germline trimming: 0 bases from V, 8 bases from J; junction bases outside gene matches: 0. CDR1 MNHNY and CDR2 SVGAGI are derived from the germline V gene (reference sequence). The CDR3 holds 14 amino acids from the cysteine to the phenylalanine. Just the 42-base CDR3 DNA is kept, in frame starting at base 1. Using the deep immunoSEQ assay, TCR CDR3 regions were amplified from genomic DNA by multiplex PCR. Extracted genomic DNA from each cell subset was spread evenly across all wells of several immunoSEQ 96-well plates, with each plate serving as a replicate. For sorted subsets, roughly 200 ng of genomic DNA, equivalent to roughly 33,000 T cell genomes, went into each replicate PCR. Purified libraries were quantified with a Qubit 3.0 fluorometer, sized on a Bioanalyzer 2100, and re-quantified with the KAPA Library Quantification kit. Every immunoSEQ 96-well plate was sequenced on a dedicated single-read 150-cycle Illumina NextSeq 550 flow cell. Turning to the authors' computational methods: Because the immunoSEQ output included only junctional sequences and no quality scores, the filtering could not be the same as the filtering used for full-length reads. To assign V/J genes and CDR3, sequences were annotated using PyIR, a Python wrapper for IgBLAST v1.9, with IMGT germline references. Reads with weak V/J assignments (E-value above 1e-6), missing CDR3, stop codons, out-of-frame junctions, or ambiguous translated residues were removed. V3J clonotypes were defined as sequences sharing the same inferred V gene, J gene, and CDR3 amino acid sequence. Percentage overlap between repertoires was computed as shared unique clonotypes divided by the size of the smaller repertoire. RTK rarefaction, the Chao1 estimator, and Recon v2.1 estimates of unobserved clonotypes were used to assess repertoire richness. Generation probabilities for all TCRbeta clonotypes obtained by the gDNA method from a handful of donors were computed using OLGA. TCRdb re-hosts the immuneACCESS table, in-frame sequences only. Its copies lack some clones; in the studies checked, an unresolved V gene accounts for under half of them, and the cause for the rest is not known. For V, J and clone size, that table is used; D and trimming come from the DNA. Within this sample are about 2.4 million clones, with roughly nine tenths of them counted one time only. About 0.13% of the sample is taken by the ten largest.

In the case of this clone: Its specific antigen is unknown. No much larger clonotype is one base removed from it; base qualities were not supplied.

Healthy HIV-negative adults with no recently reported acute infections or vaccinations were included as donors. All donors were Caucasian adults living in Nashville, Tennessee, USA. CD4+ T cells were enriched by magnetic negative selection; naive cells were then positively selected on CD45RA, and the negative fraction formed the memory subset. Blood was obtained by leukapheresis, after which PBMCs were separated by Ficoll-Histopaque density gradient centrifugation and cryopreserved in liquid nitrogen vapor phase. Purity and quantity of every magnetically sorted T cell population were checked by analytical flow cytometry. Each sorted fraction had its genomic DNA isolated and then quantified by UV absorbance on a Nanodrop 2000c. Study-level results and caveats: Only blood was sampled, and tissue TCR repertoires likely differ from those in blood. Incomplete sequencing was indicated by rarefaction of sorted-subset datasets, despite the large sequencing depth. Estimated clonotype richness was generally larger for naive than for memory subsets. Pairwise subsampling indicated that sequencing depth was expected to affect the degree of clonotype sharing among donors. Because the study included a small number of donors, the genetic and exposure-history diversity represented was limited. Higher generation probabilities were observed for clonotypes shared by all four sorted-subset donors than for non-shared clonotypes. Sharing across a handful of donors was observed for approximately 5% of naive CD4, over 3% of naive CD8, 2% to 2.5% of memory CD4, and 0.4% of memory CD8 clonotypes.

Sequenced input: naive CD4+ T cells sorted from blood. The cell subset or site tag for this specimen amounts to: CD45RA+ positively selected. The V and J genes are TRBV6-6 and TRBJ1-6; 8 junctional bases match TRBD1. This receptor was identified in a man between 18 and 35 years old in good health. The nucleotide sequence reads TGTGCCAGCAGTTACTCGACAGGGGATTCACCCCTCCACTTT. It codes for CASSYSTGDSPLHF.